A selection of T cell receptor beta chains follows, all from one sample in a study of blood T cell repertoires in COVID-19. Method: immunoSEQ multiplex PCR; TCRdb's copy keeps in-frame clones and lacks some. The data hold some 190,000 clones, with approximately 73% observed a single time. The sequenced sample consisted of PBMCs or T cells enriched from blood (not recorded which). The receptors shown here come from a woman aged 45-65 years with acute COVID-19. Each CDR3 is given with its conserved first and last residue.

v_call: TRBV4-1; j_call: TRBJ2-3; cdr3_aa: CASSQDGLQTSRDTQYF
v_call: TRBV14; j_call: TRBJ2-5; cdr3_aa: CASSQAGQGYETQYF
v_call: TRBV27; j_call: TRBJ2-2; cdr3_aa: CASSAAPATANTGELFF
v_call: TRBV12-3/TRBV12-4; j_call: TRBJ1-1; cdr3_aa: CASSLTPETEAFF
v_call: TRBV18; j_call: TRBJ2-1; cdr3_aa: CASSPLAGMRDEQFF
v_call: TRBV11-1; j_call: TRBJ2-3; cdr3_aa: CASSLNRGGPDTQYF
v_call: TRBV5-1; j_call: TRBJ2-2; cdr3_aa: CASSLALDPGELFF
v_call: TRBV7-9; j_call: TRBJ2-5; cdr3_aa: CASSLIVGETQYF
v_call: TRBV27; j_call: TRBJ1-6; cdr3_aa: CASSSAYAGVNSPLHF
v_call: TRBV25-1; j_call: TRBJ1-2; cdr3_aa: CASSDQRGDRAGYGYTF
v_call: TRBV18; j_call: TRBJ1-1; cdr3_aa: CASSPPGGPEAFF
v_call: TRBV9; j_call: TRBJ2-5; cdr3_aa: CASSVLGQGDQETQYF
v_call: TRBV5-4; j_call: TRBJ2-5; cdr3_aa: CASSAPGGVEETQYF
v_call: TRBV28; j_call: TRBJ1-5; cdr3_aa: CASRSGQGKQPQHF
v_call: TRBV3-1/TRBV3-2; j_call: TRBJ1-2; cdr3_aa: CASSQPLSGQGLGYTF
v_call: TRBV18; j_call: TRBJ1-1; cdr3_aa: CASSPLDRGFTEAFF
v_call: TRBV6-7; j_call: TRBJ1-1; cdr3_aa: CASDGGGTEAFF
v_call: TRBV28; j_call: TRBJ1-5; cdr3_aa: CASSFHRGSNQPQHF
v_call: TRBV7-9; j_call: TRBJ2-3; cdr3_aa: CASSLMGPQDTQYF
v_call: TRBV6-4; j_call: TRBJ1-5; cdr3_aa: CASSSSGGEGQPQHF
v_call: TRBV10-2; j_call: TRBJ1-1; cdr3_aa: CASSEETGGLNTEAFF
v_call: TRBV27; j_call: TRBJ1-4; cdr3_aa: CASWSGGAGEKLFF
v_call: TRBV27; j_call: TRBJ2-1; cdr3_aa: CASSFTSSGGDEQFF
v_call: TRBV7-9; j_call: TRBJ1-2; cdr3_aa: CAISVGQGYGYTF
v_call: TRBV3-1/TRBV3-2; j_call: TRBJ1-2; cdr3_aa: CASSQRPGTGLYGYTF
v_call: TRBV3-1/TRBV3-2; j_call: TRBJ2-3; cdr3_aa: CASSLQRGPRTDTQYF
v_call: TRBV2; j_call: TRBJ2-1; cdr3_aa: CASSFQGVNEQFF
v_call: TRBV2; j_call: TRBJ1-4; cdr3_aa: CASSEVIGTGESTHEKLFF
v_call: TRBV5-1; j_call: TRBJ2-1; cdr3_aa: CASSSASRIGEQFF
v_call: TRBV9; j_call: TRBJ1-2; cdr3_aa: CASSVEQGANYGYTF
v_call: TRBV28; j_call: TRBJ2-5; cdr3_aa: CASSPSGGGETQYF
v_call: TRBV24-1; j_call: TRBJ2-5; cdr3_aa: CATSDRRETQYF
v_call: TRBV4-2; j_call: TRBJ2-5; cdr3_aa: CASSTRQGEPTKETQYF
v_call: TRBV15; j_call: TRBJ2-1; cdr3_aa: CATSGGQGRNEQFF
v_call: TRBV28; j_call: TRBJ2-1; cdr3_aa: CASRTRTSGRYNEQFF
v_call: TRBV11-3; j_call: TRBJ1-2; cdr3_aa: CASSLESRRPAGYGYTF
v_call: TRBV6-1; j_call: TRBJ1-5; cdr3_aa: CASSERAGQGDQPQHF
v_call: TRBV2; j_call: TRBJ1-6; cdr3_aa: CASTSSYNSPLHF
v_call: TRBV6-4; j_call: TRBJ2-3; cdr3_aa: CASSPVRGAKDTQYF
v_call: TRBV3-1/TRBV3-2; j_call: TRBJ2-1; cdr3_aa: CASSHQIAGGLYNEQFF
v_call: TRBV28; j_call: TRBJ1-5; cdr3_aa: CASSLASTGAPNQPQHF
v_call: TRBV19; j_call: TRBJ1-6; cdr3_aa: CATRHLVIDDSPLHF
v_call: TRBV24-1; j_call: TRBJ1-1; cdr3_aa: CATRASTGLNTEAFF
v_call: TRBV27; j_call: TRBJ1-5; cdr3_aa: CASSVDSWKPQHF
v_call: TRBV14; j_call: TRBJ2-2; cdr3_aa: CASSLQVTGELFF
v_call: TRBV19; j_call: TRBJ1-1; cdr3_aa: CASSLTGQGSAEAFF
v_call: TRBV5-6; j_call: TRBJ1-2; cdr3_aa: CASSLIGGQGAGFGGYTF
v_call: TRBV11-1; j_call: TRBJ1-1; cdr3_aa: CASSLGTTGAGEAFF
v_call: TRBV24-1; j_call: TRBJ1-1; cdr3_aa: CATSDFPNTEAFF
v_call: TRBV5-1; j_call: TRBJ1-6; cdr3_aa: CASSLGQGIVDSPLHF
v_call: TRBV27; j_call: TRBJ2-1; cdr3_aa: CASSLSRGLARDEQFF
v_call: TRBV7-8; j_call: TRBJ1-5; cdr3_aa: CASRRTSGNSNQPQHF
v_call: TRBV2; j_call: TRBJ1-4; cdr3_aa: CASRQRQGNNEKLFF
v_call: TRBV10-1; j_call: TRBJ1-1; cdr3_aa: CATQAGENTEAFF
v_call: TRBV7-9; j_call: TRBJ1-2; cdr3_aa: CASSLAGGYGYTF
v_call: TRBV5-8; j_call: TRBJ2-1; cdr3_aa: CASTIRSPGHRAYNEQFF
v_call: TRBV27; j_call: TRBJ1-6; cdr3_aa: CASTRGSGGDSPLHF